This T cell receptor beta chain was recovered during a study of T cell responses to AZD1222 COVID-19 vaccine. This CDR3 has 16 amino acids. CDR1 is SNHLY and CDR2 is FYNNEI in the germline V gene. Between the trimmed V and J ends, which lost 1 base and 4 bases, there was a span of 14 bases. Clones were sequenced by immunoSEQ multiplex PCR, and TCRdb holds only the in-frame ones, with some missing. The sample includes approximately 180,000 clones, roughly 91% of them seen just once. Points on this clone: The antigen is not known.

Study results and caveats: Donors skewed white British and female; clonal diversity was possibly underestimated. Repertoire sampling occurred only after the peak T cell response. Baseline antibody screening turned up just a handful of seropositive AZD1222 recipients. Distributed over spike, vaccine-associated CD4 TCRs predominated at 160-218 and 743-854.

The TCR originated in an adult who received the MenACWY meningococcal vaccine as a control. This chain uses TRBV2 with TRBJ1-3, with D possibly TRBD1 on 5 matching bases. This specimen consisted of peripheral blood, obtained 28 days after the second dose of the MenACWY control vaccine. CDR3 region: CASSEGGAGSGNTIYF. Written as DNA, the CDR3 is TGTGCCAGCAGTGAAGGGGGCGCAGGCTCGGGAAACACCATATATTTT.